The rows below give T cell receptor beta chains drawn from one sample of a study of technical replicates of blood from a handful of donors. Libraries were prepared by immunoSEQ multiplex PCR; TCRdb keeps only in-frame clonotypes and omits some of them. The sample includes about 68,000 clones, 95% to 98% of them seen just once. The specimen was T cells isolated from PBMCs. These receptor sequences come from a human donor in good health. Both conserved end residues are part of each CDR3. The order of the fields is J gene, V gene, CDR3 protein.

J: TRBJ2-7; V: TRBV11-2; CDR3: CASSSSSGSLYEQYF
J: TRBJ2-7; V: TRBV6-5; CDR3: CASSIAGGPHEQYF
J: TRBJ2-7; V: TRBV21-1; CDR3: CASSKGLPIYEQYF
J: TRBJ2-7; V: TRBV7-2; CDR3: CATQPGLAGTYEQYF
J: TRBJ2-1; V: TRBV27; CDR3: CASSSGRGSYNEQFF
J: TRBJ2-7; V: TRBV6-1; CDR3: CASSGYDRSHSYEQYF
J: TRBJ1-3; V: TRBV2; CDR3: CASSVAKHLGGDGNTIYF
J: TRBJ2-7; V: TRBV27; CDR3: CASRPLIALLQYF
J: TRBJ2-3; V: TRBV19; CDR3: CASSPPPGQAPTDTQYF
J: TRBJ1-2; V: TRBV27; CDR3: CASSLISKSPNYGYTF
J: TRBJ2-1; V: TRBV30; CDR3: CAWSSVDYQFF
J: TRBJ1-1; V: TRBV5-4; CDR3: CASSRAGGEAFF
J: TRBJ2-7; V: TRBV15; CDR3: CATSRDPVAAYEQYF
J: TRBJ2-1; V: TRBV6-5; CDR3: CASSPGGMLRSEQFF
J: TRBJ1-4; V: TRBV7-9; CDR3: CASSPTDWDRPNEKLFF
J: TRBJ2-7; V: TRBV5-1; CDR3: CASSLQLAADSYEQYF
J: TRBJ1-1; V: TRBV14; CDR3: CASSQDRWYTEAFF
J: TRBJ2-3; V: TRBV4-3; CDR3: CASSQDLITDTQYF
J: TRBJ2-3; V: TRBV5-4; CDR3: CASSLTDTQYF
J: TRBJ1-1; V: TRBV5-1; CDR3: CASGTGGNTEAFF
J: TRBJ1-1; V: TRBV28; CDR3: CASSPTFEYAEAFF
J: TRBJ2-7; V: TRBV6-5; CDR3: CASSYSRFYEQYF
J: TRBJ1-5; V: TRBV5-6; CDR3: CASSLSRQDNQPQHF
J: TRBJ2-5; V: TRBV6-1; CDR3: CASGGQNQETQYF
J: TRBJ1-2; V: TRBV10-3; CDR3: CAVSDSNYGYTF
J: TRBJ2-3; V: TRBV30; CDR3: CAWSIGTAGADTQYF
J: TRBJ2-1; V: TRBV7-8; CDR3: CASSELKGGSQDNEQFF
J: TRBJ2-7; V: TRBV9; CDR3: CASSSGLAGMDQYF
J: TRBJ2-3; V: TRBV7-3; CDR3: CASSTGTSGGGSTDTQYF
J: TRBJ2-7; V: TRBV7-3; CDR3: CASSLGGASGSYEQYF
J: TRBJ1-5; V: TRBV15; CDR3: CATSHLLEGNQPQHF
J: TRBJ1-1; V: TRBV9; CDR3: CASSVEGTMNTEAFF
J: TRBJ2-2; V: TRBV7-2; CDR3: CASSPRTGQELFF
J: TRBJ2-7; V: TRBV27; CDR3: CASSYRSSYEQYF
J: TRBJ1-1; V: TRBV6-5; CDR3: CASRRSTGTEAFF
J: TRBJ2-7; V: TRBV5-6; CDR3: CASSASGEQYF
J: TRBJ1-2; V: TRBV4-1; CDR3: CASSQDKDRDNYGYTF
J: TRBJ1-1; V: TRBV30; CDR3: CAWSRGVNTEAFF
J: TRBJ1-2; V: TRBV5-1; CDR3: CASSQGQVETHSNYGYTF
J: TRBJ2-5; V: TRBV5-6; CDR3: CASSKGQEETQYF
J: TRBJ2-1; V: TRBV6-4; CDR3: CASSDRDRVYNEQFF
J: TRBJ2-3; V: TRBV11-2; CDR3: CASSFSASSLSSTDTQYF
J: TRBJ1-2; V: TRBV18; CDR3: CASSRSIIADYGYTF
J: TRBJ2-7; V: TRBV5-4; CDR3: CASSLGTSGNPYYEQYF
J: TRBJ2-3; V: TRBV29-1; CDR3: CSVGTSGSTDTQYF
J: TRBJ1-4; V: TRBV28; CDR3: CASSPTGVSEKLFF
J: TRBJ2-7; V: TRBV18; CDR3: CASSVPGSYEQYF
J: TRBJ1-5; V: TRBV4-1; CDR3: CASSQDRQDRQPQHF
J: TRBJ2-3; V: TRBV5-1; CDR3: CASSLVLAETFTDTQYF